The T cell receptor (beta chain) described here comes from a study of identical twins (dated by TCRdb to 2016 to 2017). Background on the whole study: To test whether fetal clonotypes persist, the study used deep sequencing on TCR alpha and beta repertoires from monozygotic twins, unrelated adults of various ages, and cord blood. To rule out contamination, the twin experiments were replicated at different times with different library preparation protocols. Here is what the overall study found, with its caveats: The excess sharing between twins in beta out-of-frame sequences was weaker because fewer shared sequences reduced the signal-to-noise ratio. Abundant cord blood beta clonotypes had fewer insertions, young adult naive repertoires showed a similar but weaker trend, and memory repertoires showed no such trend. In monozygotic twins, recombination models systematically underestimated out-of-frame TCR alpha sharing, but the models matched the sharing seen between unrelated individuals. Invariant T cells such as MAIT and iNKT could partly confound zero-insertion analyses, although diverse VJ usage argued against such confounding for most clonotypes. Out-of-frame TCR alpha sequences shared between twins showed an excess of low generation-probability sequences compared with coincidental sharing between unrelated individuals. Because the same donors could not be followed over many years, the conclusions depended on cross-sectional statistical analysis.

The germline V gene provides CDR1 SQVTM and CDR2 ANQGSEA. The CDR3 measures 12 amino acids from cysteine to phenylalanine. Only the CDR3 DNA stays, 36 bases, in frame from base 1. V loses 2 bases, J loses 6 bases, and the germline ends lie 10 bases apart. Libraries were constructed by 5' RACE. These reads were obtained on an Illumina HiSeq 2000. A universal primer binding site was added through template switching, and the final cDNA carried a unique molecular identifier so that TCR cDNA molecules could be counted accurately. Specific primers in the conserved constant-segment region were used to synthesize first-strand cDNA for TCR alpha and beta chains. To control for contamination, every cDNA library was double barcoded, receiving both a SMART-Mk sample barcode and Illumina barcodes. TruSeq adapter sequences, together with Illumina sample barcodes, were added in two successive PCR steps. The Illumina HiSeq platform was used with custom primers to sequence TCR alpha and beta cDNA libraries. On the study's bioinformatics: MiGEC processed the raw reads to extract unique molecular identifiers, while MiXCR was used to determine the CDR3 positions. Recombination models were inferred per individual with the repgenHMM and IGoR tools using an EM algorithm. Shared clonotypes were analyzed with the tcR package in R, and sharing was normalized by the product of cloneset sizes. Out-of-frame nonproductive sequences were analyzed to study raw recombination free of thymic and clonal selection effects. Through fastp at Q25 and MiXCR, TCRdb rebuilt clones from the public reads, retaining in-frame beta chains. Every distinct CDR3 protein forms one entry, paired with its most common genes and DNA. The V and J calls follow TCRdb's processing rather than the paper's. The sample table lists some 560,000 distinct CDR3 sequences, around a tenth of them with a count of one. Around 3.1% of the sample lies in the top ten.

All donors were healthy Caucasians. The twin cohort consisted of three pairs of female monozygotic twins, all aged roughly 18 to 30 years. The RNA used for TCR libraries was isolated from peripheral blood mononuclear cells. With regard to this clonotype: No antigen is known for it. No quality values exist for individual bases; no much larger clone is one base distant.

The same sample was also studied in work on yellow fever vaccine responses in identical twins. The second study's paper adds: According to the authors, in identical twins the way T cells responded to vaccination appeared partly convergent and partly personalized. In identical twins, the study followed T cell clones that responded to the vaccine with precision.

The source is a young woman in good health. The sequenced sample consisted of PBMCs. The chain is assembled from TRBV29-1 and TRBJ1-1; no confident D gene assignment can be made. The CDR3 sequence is CSVEITIAEAFF. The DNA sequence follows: TGCAGCGTTGAAATCACGATTGCTGAAGCTTTCTTT.